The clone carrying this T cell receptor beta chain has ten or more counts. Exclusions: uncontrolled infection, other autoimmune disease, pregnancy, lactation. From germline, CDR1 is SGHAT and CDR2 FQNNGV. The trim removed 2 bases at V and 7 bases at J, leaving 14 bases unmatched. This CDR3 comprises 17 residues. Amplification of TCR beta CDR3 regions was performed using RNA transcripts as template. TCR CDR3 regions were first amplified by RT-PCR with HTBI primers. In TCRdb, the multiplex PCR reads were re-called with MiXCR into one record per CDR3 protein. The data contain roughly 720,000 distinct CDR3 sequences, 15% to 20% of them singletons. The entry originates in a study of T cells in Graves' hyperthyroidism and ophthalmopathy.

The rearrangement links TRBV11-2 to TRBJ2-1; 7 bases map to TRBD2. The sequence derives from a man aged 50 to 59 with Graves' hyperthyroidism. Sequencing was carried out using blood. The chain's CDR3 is CASSLFTQLAVGNEQFF. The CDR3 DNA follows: TGTGCCAGCAGCTTATTCACCCAGCTAGCGGTCGGGAATGAGCAGTTCTTC.